This T cell receptor (beta chain) comes out of a study of cytomegalovirus exposure and HLA in healthy donors. Study outcomes and limitations: Segments of the TCR beta V type were, in most cases, productive about 90% or about 30% of the time in an earlier analysis.

This clone showed up just a few times. Its target is not known. Primers: 60 Vbeta forward and 13 Jbeta reverse. Libraries were prepared by immunoSEQ multiplex PCR; TCRdb keeps only in-frame clonotypes and omits some of them. The table includes 150,000 to 200,000 clones, around 80% detected once. V was clipped by 4 bases and J by 1 base, with 7 bases between them. This CDR3 is built from 13 residues. The germline CDR1 and CDR2 sequences are MNHNS and SASEGT. The rearrangement joins TRBV6-1 to TRBJ1-2, with D hard to call. The material sequenced was PBMCs. The clonotype was recovered from a woman aged 50 to 60 in good health and CMV-seropositive. The chain's CDR3 is CASSANFNYGYTF. CDR3 bases: TGTGCCAGCAGTGCTAACTTTAACTATGGCTACACCTTC.